This TCR beta chain appears in the sequencing data of a study of shared clonotypes between healthy human individuals. The wider study: Each donor's CD8 memory used one plate, CD8 naive two, each CD4 subset three.

Concerning this clone itself: Its matching antigen is unknown.

Clones were sequenced by immunoSEQ multiplex PCR, and TCRdb holds only the in-frame ones, with some missing. The sample carries hundreds of thousands of clones, approximately 95% recorded once. Naive-designated CD8 cells lacked CD45RO, were positively enriched for CCR7, and omitted terminally differentiated effector memory CD45RA+ cells. V lost 3 bases, J lost 3 bases, and 14 bases stayed unmatched. The CDR3 length is 18 residues. Study findings and constraints: Blood alone was sampled, and tissue repertoires likely differ. The low donor count limited represented genetic and exposure-history diversity.

The clonotype comes from a woman under 40 in good health. Specimen: naive CD8+ T cells sorted from blood. The V and J genes are TRBV23-1 and TRBJ2-7; 10 positions match TRBD2. TRBV23-1 is an ORF for which the function is uncertain. CDR3 protein: CASSHAPLAGEGGYEQYF. The DNA for the CDR3 is TGCGCCAGCAGTCACGCCCCCCTAGCGGGAGAAGGAGGCTACGAGCAGTACTTC.